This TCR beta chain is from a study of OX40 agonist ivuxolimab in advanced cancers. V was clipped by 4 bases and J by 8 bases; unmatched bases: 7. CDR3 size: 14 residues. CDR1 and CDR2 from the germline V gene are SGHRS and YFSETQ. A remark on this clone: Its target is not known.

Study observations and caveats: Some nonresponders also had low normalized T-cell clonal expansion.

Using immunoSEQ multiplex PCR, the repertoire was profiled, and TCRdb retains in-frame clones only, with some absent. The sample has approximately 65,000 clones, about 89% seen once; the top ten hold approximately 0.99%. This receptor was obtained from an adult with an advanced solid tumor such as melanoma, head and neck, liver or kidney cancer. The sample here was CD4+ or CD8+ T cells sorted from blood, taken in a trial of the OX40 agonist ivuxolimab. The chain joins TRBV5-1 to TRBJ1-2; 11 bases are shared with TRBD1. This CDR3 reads CASSPDRGRGGYTF. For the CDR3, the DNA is TGCGCCAGCAGCCCGGACAGGGGGCGAGGAGGCTACACCTTC.